The source of this TCR beta chain is a study of cytomegalovirus exposure and HLA in healthy donors. Study-level information: Inside one of the first data releases sat about 85 million unique TCRs taken from HLA-typed donors. Across some 400 genotyped donors, approximately 81% landed in the Caucasian-associated ancestry cluster. Overall study findings and caveats: Some V segments could not be told apart, so they were left out, TRBV6-2 and TRBV6-3 among them. Sequences of the TCR beta chain were said to predict the HLA-A and HLA-B alleles of most subjects accurately.

PCR amplification relied on 60 Vbeta primers (plus 13 Jbeta primers). The method was immunoSEQ multiplex PCR; TCRdb's version includes in-frame clones alone and lacks a portion of them. The sample records more than 95,000 clones, more than 75% being singletons. This clone was seen just once. The antigen is undetermined. Germline-derived CDR1 and CDR2 are MNHEY and SMNVEV (reference sequence). The length of the CDR3 is 15 residues. Trimming took off 7 bases at V and 2 bases at J, with 18 bases between the two ends. Sample: PBMCs. This rearrangement joins TRBV27 to TRBJ2-7, with D possibly matching TRBD1 (6 bases). This TCR was sampled from a woman between 18 and 30 years old in good health and CMV-seropositive. CDR3 in DNA: TGTGCCAGCACCACGACCGACAGGATCACCTACGAGCAGTACTTC. It yields the protein CASTTTDRITYEQYF.